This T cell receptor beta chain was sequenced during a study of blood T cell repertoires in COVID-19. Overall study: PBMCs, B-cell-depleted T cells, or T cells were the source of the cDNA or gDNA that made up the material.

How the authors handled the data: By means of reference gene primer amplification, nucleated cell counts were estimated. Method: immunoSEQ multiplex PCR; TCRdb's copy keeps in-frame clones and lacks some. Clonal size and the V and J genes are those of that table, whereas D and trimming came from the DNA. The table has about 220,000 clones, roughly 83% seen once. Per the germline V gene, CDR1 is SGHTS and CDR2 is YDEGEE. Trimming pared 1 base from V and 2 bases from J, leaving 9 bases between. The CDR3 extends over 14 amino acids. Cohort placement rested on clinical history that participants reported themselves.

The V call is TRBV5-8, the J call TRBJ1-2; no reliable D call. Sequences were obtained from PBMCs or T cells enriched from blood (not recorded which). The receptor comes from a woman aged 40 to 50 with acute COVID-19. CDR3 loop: CASSLTLRNYGYTF. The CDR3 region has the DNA TGTGCCAGCAGCTTGACCCTGAGGAACTATGGCTACACCTTC.